This is a list of T cell receptor beta chains from one sample in a study of blood T cell repertoires in COVID-19. Using immunoSEQ multiplex PCR, the repertoire was profiled, and TCRdb retains in-frame clones only, with some absent. The sample yields fewer than 45,000 clones, 70% to 90% seen once. Sequenced sample: peripheral blood. The source of these receptors is a man aged 50 to 59 with active COVID-19. The CDR3 runs from the conserved cysteine through the conserved F or W. Fields, in order: CDR3 protein, CDR3 DNA, clone size, V gene, D gene, J gene. D genes are given only for firm matches. Some rows mark clone size as missing; the rest say once, few, many or name a class of expanded clone.

CASSLWAGENIQYF,TGTGCCAGCAGCTTATGGGCAGGGGAAAACATTCAGTACTTC,-,TRBV7-2,-,TRBJ2-4
CASSILTDTEAFF,TGTGCCAGTAGTATTTTGACAGACACTGAAGCTTTCTTT,-,TRBV19,-,TRBJ1-1
CATSDRGDEQYF,TGTGCCACCTCGGACAGGGGTGACGAGCAGTACTTC,-,TRBV19,TRBD1,TRBJ2-7
CASSSRQPNSPLHF,TGTGCCAGCTCATCTCGACAACCCAATTCACCCCTCCACTTT,few,TRBV18,-,TRBJ1-6
CASSPGGRETQYF,TGTGCCAGCAGTCCAGGGGGCCGGGAGACCCAGTACTTC,-,TRBV6-6,TRBD1,TRBJ2-5
CAISWRGNTIYF,TGTGCCATCAGTTGGAGGGGAAACACCATATATTTT,-,TRBV10-3,-,TRBJ1-3
CASSLSQGEETQYF,TGCGCCAGCAGCTTGAGTCAGGGGGAAGAGACCCAGTACTTC,-,TRBV5-1,TRBD1,TRBJ2-5
CASSYDHRRRTYEQYF,TGTGCCAGCAGTTACGACCACAGACGGCGTACCTACGAGCAGTACTTC,-,TRBV6-2/TRBV6-3,-,TRBJ2-7
CASSQEGWGRPQHF,TGCGCCAGCAGCCAAGAAGGTTGGGGGCGGCCCCAGCATTTT,-,TRBV4-1,-,TRBJ1-5
CASSLAGGETQYF,TGTGCCAGCAGCTTAGCGGGGGGAGAGACCCAGTACTTC,-,TRBV7-6,-,TRBJ2-5
CASSIGQGPSDTQYF,TGTGCCAGTAGTATAGGACAGGGGCCCTCAGATACGCAGTATTTT,once,TRBV19,TRBD1,TRBJ2-3
CASSFYQGNYGYTF,TGTGCCAGCAGCTTCTACCAGGGTAACTATGGCTACACCTTC,once,TRBV7-8,-,TRBJ1-2
CASSWDNEANYGYTF,TGCGCCAGCAGTTGGGACAATGAAGCTAACTATGGCTACACCTTC,-,TRBV4-1,-,TRBJ1-2
CASSASGGGDTQYF,TGCGCCAGCAGTGCCAGCGGGGGTGGAGATACGCAGTATTTT,-,TRBV10-2,TRBD2,TRBJ2-3
CASSLVAGGERDTQYF,TGTGCCAGCAGTTTGGTGGCGGGGGGCGAGAGAGATACGCAGTATTTT,-,TRBV27,TRBD2,TRBJ2-3
CASSRGLERDTQYF,TGCGCCAGCAGCCGCGGACTAGAAAGAGATACGCAGTATTTT,-,TRBV5-1,TRBD2,TRBJ2-3
CASSSPGGGYTF,TGTGCCAGCAGCTCCCCAGGGGGTGGCTACACCTTC,-,TRBV7-2,TRBD1,TRBJ1-2
CASSPSEGRDIQYF,TGTGCCAGCAGTCCTTCGGAGGGACGGGACATTCAGTACTTC,-,TRBV28,-,TRBJ2-4
CASSWGQGREAFF,TGTGCCAGCAGCTGGGGCCAGGGGCGTGAAGCTTTCTTT,-,TRBV28,-,TRBJ1-1
CASSLGAFNQPQHF,TGTGCCAGCAGTCTTGGGGCCTTCAATCAGCCCCAGCATTTT,-,TRBV6-2/TRBV6-3,-,TRBJ1-5
CASTFGGYYGYTF,TGTGCCAGCACCTTCGGGGGGTACTATGGCTACACCTTC,-,TRBV7-9,-,TRBJ1-2
CASSPGQAQRGDTGAFF,TGTGCCAGCTCACCTGGACAGGCGCAGCGGGGGGACACTGGAGCTTTCTTT,-,TRBV18,TRBD1,TRBJ1-1
CASSEFSSYEQYF,TGCGCCAGCAGTGAGTTCTCCTCCTACGAGCAGTACTTC,once,TRBV10-2,-,TRBJ2-7
CASSLIVGRGRDNEQFF,TGTGCCAGCAGTTTAATAGTAGGGCGGGGGCGAGACAATGAGCAGTTCTTC,-,TRBV27,-,TRBJ2-1
CASSPKQNYGYTF,TGTGCCAGCTCACCCAAACAGAACTATGGCTACACCTTC,-,TRBV18,-,TRBJ1-2
CASIRQGANTIYF,TGTGCCAGCATCAGACAGGGGGCGAACACCATATATTTT,-,TRBV6-5,TRBD1,TRBJ1-3
CATPFTRPLSQYF,TGTGCCACCCCTTTTACTAGACCCCTTTCGCAGTATTTT,-,TRBV6-6,-,TRBJ2-3
CASSRAGGPNEQYF,TGTGCCAGTAGTAGGGCGGGGGGGCCTAACGAGCAGTACTTC,-,TRBV19,TRBD2,TRBJ2-7